The T cell receptor (beta chain) under discussion was sequenced for a study of T cell responses to AZD1222 COVID-19 vaccine. TCRdb's table, derived via immunoSEQ multiplex PCR, lists solely in-frame clones and lacks some. This table holds some 140,000 clones, around 89% found once. With 1 base removed from V and 7 bases from J, the gap between germline ends came to 4 bases. The CDR3 consists of 11 residues. CDR1 is SGHAT and CDR2 is FQNNGV in the germline V gene. Overall study results and limits: Among AZD1222 vaccinees, only six were seropositive at baseline.

With respect to this clone: Its antigen is still unknown.

The receptor was isolated from an adult who received the AZD1222 COVID-19 vaccine. Sequencing used peripheral blood, obtained 28 days after the second AZD1222 dose. The chain uses TRBV11-2 and TRBJ1-2; D gene unclear. Written as DNA, the CDR3 is TGTGCCAGCAGCTTAGGACTTGGCTACACCTTC. Translation: CASSLGLGYTF. Combining the CDR3 with reference TRBV11-2 and TRBJ1-2 gives the whole variable domain EAGVAQSPRYKIIEKRQSVAFWCNPISGHATLYWYQQILGQGPKLLIQFQNNGVVDDSQLPKDRFSAERLKGVDSTLKIQPAKLEDSAVYLCASSLGLGYTFGSGTRLTVV.